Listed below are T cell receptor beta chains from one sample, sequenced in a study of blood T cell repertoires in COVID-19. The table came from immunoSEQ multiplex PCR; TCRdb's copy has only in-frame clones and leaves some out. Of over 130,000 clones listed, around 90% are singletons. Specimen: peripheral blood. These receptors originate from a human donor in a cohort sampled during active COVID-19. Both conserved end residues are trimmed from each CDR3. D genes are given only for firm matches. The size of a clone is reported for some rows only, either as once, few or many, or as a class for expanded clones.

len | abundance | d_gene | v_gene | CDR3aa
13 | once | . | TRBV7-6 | ASSLVAESGSPLH
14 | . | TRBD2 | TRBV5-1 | ASSPGLAGVRETQY
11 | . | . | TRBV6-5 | ASSQRSTDTQY
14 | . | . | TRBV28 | ASRPTLRGRDQPQH
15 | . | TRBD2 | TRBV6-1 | ASSGGMGLAGVETQY
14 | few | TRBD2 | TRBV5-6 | ASSLRTSGGQETQY
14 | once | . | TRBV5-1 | ASSFGGRGLYNEQF
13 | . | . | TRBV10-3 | AISAGMGAGTEAF
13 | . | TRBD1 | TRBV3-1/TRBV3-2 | ASSQGIQGADTQY
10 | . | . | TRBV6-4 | ASGQAYTEAF
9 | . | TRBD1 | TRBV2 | ASRAGGGYT
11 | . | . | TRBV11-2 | ASSLSSRETQY
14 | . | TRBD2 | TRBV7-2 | ASSQRPGTRGVEQY
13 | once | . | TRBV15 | ATSSRTVYPYEQY
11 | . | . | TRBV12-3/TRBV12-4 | ASSPGGRSGYT
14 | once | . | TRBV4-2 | ASSQDSGRGTDTQY
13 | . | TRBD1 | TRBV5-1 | ASRTGGRVYNEQF
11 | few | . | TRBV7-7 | ASSLATRTEQY
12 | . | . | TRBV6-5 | ASSLGGVNEKLF
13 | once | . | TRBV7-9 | ASSLVRRLEPEQF
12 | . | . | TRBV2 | ASSLTVLTYEQY
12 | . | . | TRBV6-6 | ASSYSTQTGEQY
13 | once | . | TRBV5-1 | ASSSQVTGAGELF
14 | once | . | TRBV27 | ASTMGGTGFNSPLH
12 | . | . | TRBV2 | ASKPQRGDNEQF
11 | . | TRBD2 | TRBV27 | ASSGGATDTQY
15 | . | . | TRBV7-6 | ASSLDVSERPQETQY
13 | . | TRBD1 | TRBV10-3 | AIKELDRGPTEAF
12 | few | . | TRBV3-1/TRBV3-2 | ASSQDRYGYGYT
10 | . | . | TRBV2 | ASSDGYTEAF
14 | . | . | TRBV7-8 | ASSLGSGGLGTEAF
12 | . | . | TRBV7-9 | ASSLGSGPPTQY
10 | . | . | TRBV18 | ASSPSAYEQY
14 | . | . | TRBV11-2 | ASSLGASPSTDTQY
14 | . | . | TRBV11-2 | ASSPRNEGSSYEQY
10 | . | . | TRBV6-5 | ASSRVLRELF
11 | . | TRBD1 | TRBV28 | ASSYGQVYGYT
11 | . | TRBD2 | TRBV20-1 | SASGLAGREQY
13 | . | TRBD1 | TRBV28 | ASSPRGLGTDTQY
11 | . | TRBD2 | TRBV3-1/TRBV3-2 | ASSPRLAIEQF
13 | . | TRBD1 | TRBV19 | ASSIAGQANTEAF
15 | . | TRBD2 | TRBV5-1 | ASSLDFSGGATDTQY
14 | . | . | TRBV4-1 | ASSQDYQRGQETQY
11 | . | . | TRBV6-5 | ASSDRLADTQY
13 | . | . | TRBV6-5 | ATRAQGFLGYEQY
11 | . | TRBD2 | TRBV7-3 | ASSFLAEETQY
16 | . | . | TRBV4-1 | ASSQDRVRVSSYNEQF
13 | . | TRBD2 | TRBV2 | ASRTGTSGPHEQY
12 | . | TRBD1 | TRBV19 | ASRPGTANYGYT
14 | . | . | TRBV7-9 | ASSPPLTTVTGELF
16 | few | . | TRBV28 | ASSLNGVGRGGKNIQY